The entry below describes one T cell receptor (beta chain). What it binds is unknown. This record comes from a study of T cells in Graves' hyperthyroidism and ophthalmopathy. Findings and limits, study-wide: Appearing also in blood were most of the thyroid clonotypes expanded above 0.001. Ophthalmopathy could be told apart from stable hyperthyroidism with a 13 V-J model.

Amplified TCR beta CDR3 regions derived from RNA transcripts. The TCR CDR3 first-round RT-PCR relied on the HTBI primer set. TCRdb re-derived calls from the multiplex PCR reads in MiXCR, one entry per CDR3 protein. The repertoire holds about 700,000 distinct CDR3 sequences, with 45% as singletons. CDR1 is MNHNY, CDR2 SVGAGI, per germline (reference sequence). With V trimmed by 7 bases and J by 9 bases, 8 bases remained unmatched. The length of the CDR3 is 12 residues. Uncontrolled infection, other autoimmune disease, pregnancy or lactation barred patients from enrollment. This chain links TRBV6-6 with TRBJ2-7; TRBD1 matches 8 bases. This sequence originates from an adult man with Graves' disease, either hyperthyroidism or ophthalmopathy (not recorded which). The specimen was peripheral blood or thyroid tissue (not recorded which). CDR3 region: CASTVGQGGQYF. CDR3 coding DNA: TGTGCCAGCACTGTTGGACAGGGTGGGCAGTACTTC.